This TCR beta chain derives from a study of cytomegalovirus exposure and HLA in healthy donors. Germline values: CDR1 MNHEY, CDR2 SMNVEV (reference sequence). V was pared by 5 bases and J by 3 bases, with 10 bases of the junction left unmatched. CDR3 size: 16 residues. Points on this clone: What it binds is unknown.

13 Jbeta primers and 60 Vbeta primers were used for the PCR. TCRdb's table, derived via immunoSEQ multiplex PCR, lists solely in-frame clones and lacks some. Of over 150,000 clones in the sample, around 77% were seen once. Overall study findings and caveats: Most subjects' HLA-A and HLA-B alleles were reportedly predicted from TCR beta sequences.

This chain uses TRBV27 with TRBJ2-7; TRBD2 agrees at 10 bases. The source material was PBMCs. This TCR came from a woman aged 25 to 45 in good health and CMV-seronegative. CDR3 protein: CASSEVAGGRFYEQYF. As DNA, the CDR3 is TGTGCCAGCAGTGAGGTAGCGGGGGGACGTTTCTACGAGCAGTACTTC.